This is a list of T cell receptor beta chains from one sample in a study of T cells in Graves' hyperthyroidism and ophthalmopathy. TCRdb independently ran MiXCR on the multiplex PCR reads; one entry per CDR3 protein. The sample lists 560,000 or so distinct CDR3 sequences, just under 20% occurring once. Specimen: blood. The origin of the receptors is a man in his forties with Graves' ophthalmopathy. Each CDR3 is given with its conserved first and last residue. A D gene is named only where the DNA matches it firmly. A clone size is listed for some rows: how often the clone was seen (once, few, many), or a class if it is expanded.

v_call: TRBV7-8; clone_size: few; d_call: .; j_call: TRBJ2-1; cdr3_aa: CASSPSTNAGRSYNEQFF; cdr3_nt: TGTGCCAGCAGCCCAAGTACAAATGCGGGCCGGTCCTACAATGAGCAGTTCTTC
v_call: TRBV27; clone_size: .; d_call: TRBD2; j_call: TRBJ2-1; cdr3_aa: CASHRLAGGNEQFF; cdr3_nt: TGTGCCAGCCACCGACTAGCGGGAGGCAATGAGCAGTTCTTC
v_call: TRBV12-3/TRBV12-4; clone_size: many; d_call: .; j_call: TRBJ1-5; cdr3_aa: CASSPRGAGISQPQHF; cdr3_nt: TGTGCCAGCAGCCCAAGGGGGGCAGGGATCAGTCAGCCCCAGCATTTT
v_call: TRBV16; clone_size: .; d_call: .; j_call: TRBJ1-5; cdr3_aa: CASSQGRVGRQPQHF; cdr3_nt: TGTGCCAGCAGCCAGGGCAGGGTTGGGAGGCAGCCCCAGCATTTT
v_call: TRBV20-1; clone_size: .; d_call: .; j_call: TRBJ1-1; cdr3_aa: CSARSGWNTEAFF; cdr3_nt: TGCAGTGCTAGATCAGGGTGGAACACTGAAGCTTTCTTT
v_call: TRBV12-3/TRBV12-4; clone_size: many; d_call: .; j_call: TRBJ2-2; cdr3_aa: CASSPPRRAGELFF; cdr3_nt: TGTGCCAGCAGTCCCCCCCGGCGTGCCGGGGAGCTGTTTTTT
v_call: TRBV2; clone_size: .; d_call: .; j_call: TRBJ2-4; cdr3_aa: CASSELAGLAKNIQYF; cdr3_nt: TGTGCCAGCAGTGAACTGGCAGGCCTAGCCAAAAACATTCAGTACTTC
v_call: TRBV29-1; clone_size: .; d_call: .; j_call: TRBJ1-1; cdr3_aa: CSVGLGVAEAFF; cdr3_nt: TGCAGCGTGGGACTGGGGGTTGCTGAAGCTTTCTTT
v_call: TRBV18; clone_size: few; d_call: .; j_call: TRBJ2-7; cdr3_aa: CASSPSRFGEQYF; cdr3_nt: TGTGCCAGCTCCCCTAGCAGGTTTGGCGAGCAGTACTTC
v_call: TRBV19; clone_size: .; d_call: .; j_call: TRBJ2-2; cdr3_aa: CASSGAETGELFF; cdr3_nt: TGTGCCAGTAGTGGTGCAGAGACCGGGGAGCTGTTTTTT
v_call: TRBV20-1; clone_size: .; d_call: .; j_call: TRBJ1-4; cdr3_aa: CSARDPRTNEKLFF; cdr3_nt: TGCAGTGCTAGAGATCCAAGAACTAATGAAAAACTGTTTTTT
v_call: TRBV29-1; clone_size: few; d_call: .; j_call: TRBJ2-5; cdr3_aa: CSVTLPSDVQETQYF; cdr3_nt: TGCAGCGTTACTCTCCCGTCGGACGTTCAAGAGACCCAGTACTTC
v_call: TRBV4-2; clone_size: .; d_call: .; j_call: TRBJ1-6; cdr3_aa: CASSQVVGTDNSPLHF; cdr3_nt: TGTGCCAGCAGCCAGGTAGTGGGGACGGATAATTCACCCCTCCACTTT
v_call: TRBV9; clone_size: .; d_call: TRBD2; j_call: TRBJ2-3; cdr3_aa: CASSVRDGGAGGDTQYF; cdr3_nt: TGTGCCAGCAGCGTTCGCGACGGGGGAGCGGGAGGGGATACGCAGTATTTT
v_call: TRBV18; clone_size: .; d_call: .; j_call: TRBJ2-3; cdr3_aa: CASSPLPSGGVSDTQYF; cdr3_nt: TGTGCCAGCTCACCACTCCCCAGTGGCGGGGTATCAGATACGCAGTATTTT
v_call: TRBV12-3/TRBV12-4; clone_size: many; d_call: .; j_call: TRBJ2-5; cdr3_aa: CASSLGPRSETQYF; cdr3_nt: TGTGCCAGCAGTTTAGGGCCTAGATCAGAGACCCAGTACTTC
v_call: TRBV28; clone_size: few; d_call: .; j_call: TRBJ2-1; cdr3_aa: CASSPSSRGDEQFF; cdr3_nt: TGTGCCAGCAGCCCCTCTAGTCGGGGAGATGAGCAGTTCTTC
v_call: TRBV28; clone_size: few; d_call: .; j_call: TRBJ2-5; cdr3_aa: CASIPLLAAETQYF; cdr3_nt: TGTGCCAGCATTCCCCTTTTAGCGGCAGAGACCCAGTACTTC
v_call: TRBV10-3; clone_size: few; d_call: TRBD1; j_call: TRBJ1-5; cdr3_aa: CAISTGQANQPQHF; cdr3_nt: TGTGCCATCAGTACCGGACAGGCCAATCAGCCCCAGCATTTT
v_call: TRBV7-3; clone_size: many; d_call: .; j_call: TRBJ2-5; cdr3_aa: CASSNGPEGTQYF; cdr3_nt: TGTGCCAGCAGCAACGGACCGGAGGGGACCCAGTACTTC
v_call: TRBV27; clone_size: many; d_call: .; j_call: TRBJ2-1; cdr3_aa: CASSPRVDSYNEQFF; cdr3_nt: TGTGCCAGCAGTCCCCGAGTAGACTCCTACAATGAGCAGTTCTTC
v_call: TRBV29-1; clone_size: .; d_call: TRBD1; j_call: TRBJ2-7; cdr3_aa: CSVGGQGSTYEQYF; cdr3_nt: TGCAGCGTGGGAGGACAGGGATCGACCTACGAGCAGTACTTC
v_call: TRBV5-1; clone_size: .; d_call: TRBD2; j_call: TRBJ2-3; cdr3_aa: CASSLGLAGDVDTQYF; cdr3_nt: TGCGCCAGCAGCTTGGGGTTAGCGGGAGATGTAGATACGCAGTATTTT
v_call: TRBV30; clone_size: few; d_call: TRBD1; j_call: TRBJ1-6; cdr3_aa: CAWSEQGARSPLHF; cdr3_nt: TGTGCCTGGAGTGAACAGGGGGCTCGTTCACCCCTCCACTTT
v_call: TRBV2; clone_size: .; d_call: TRBD2; j_call: TRBJ2-2; cdr3_aa: CASSLQAGENTGELFF; cdr3_nt: TGTGCCAGCAGTTTACAAGCGGGGGAGAACACCGGGGAGCTGTTTTTT
v_call: TRBV7-9; clone_size: few; d_call: TRBD2; j_call: TRBJ2-4; cdr3_aa: CASSSAGGADRNIQYF; cdr3_nt: TGTGCCAGCAGCTCGGCGGGGGGGGCGGATAGGAACATTCAGTACTTC
v_call: TRBV6-1; clone_size: few; d_call: .; j_call: TRBJ2-1; cdr3_aa: CASSGSGLLEQFF; cdr3_nt: TGTGCCAGCAGTGGATCAGGGCTCCTTGAGCAGTTCTTC